This is a list of T cell receptor beta chains from one sample in a study of OX40 agonist ivuxolimab in advanced cancers. Data came from immunoSEQ multiplex PCR; TCRdb stores just in-frame clones and leaves some out. Of 80,000 or so clones in the sample, about nine tenths were seen once. The sample in question was CD4+ or CD8+ T cells sorted from blood, obtained in a trial of the OX40 agonist ivuxolimab. The source of these receptors is an adult with an advanced solid tumor such as melanoma, head and neck, liver or kidney cancer. The CDR3 runs from the conserved cysteine through the conserved F or W. D genes are given only for firm matches. Clone size is given for some rows only: seen once, a few or many times, or a class if the clone is expanded.

>TRBV15|.|TRBD1|TRBJ2-3
TGTGCCACCAGCCAAACAGGGGGGTGGACGCAGTATTTT
CATSQTGGWTQYF
>TRBV7-2|.|TRBD1|TRBJ1-2
TGTGCCAGCAGCTCCCCCACAGGGGGCTCGTCTAACTATGGCTACACCTTC
CASSSPTGGSSNYGYTF
>TRBV12-5|once|.|TRBJ1-6
TGTGCTAGTGGTTCCCTCGGGAATTCACCCCTCCACTTT
CASGSLGNSPLHF
>TRBV6-6|.|.|TRBJ1-4
TGTGCCAGCAGCCCGGGGGCAACTAATGAAAAACTGTTTTTT
CASSPGATNEKLFF
>TRBV13|.|TRBD2|TRBJ2-3
TGTGCCAGCAGCTTCCGACTAGCGGGAGGAGCCACAGATACGCAGTATTTT
CASSFRLAGGATDTQYF
>TRBV7-9|.|.|TRBJ2-1
TGTGCCAGCAGCTTAGCATCGAGGGCTTGGTCTGAGCAGTTCTTC
CASSLASRAWSEQFF
>TRBV27|.|TRBD2|TRBJ2-1
TGTGCCAGCAGTCCCCTAGGGACTAGCACATTGGAGCAGTTCTTC
CASSPLGTSTLEQFF
>TRBV6-6|.|.|TRBJ2-7
TGTGCCAGCAGTGCAGGAGGGGCCTCGCTAACCTACGAGCAGTACTTC
CASSAGGASLTYEQYF
>TRBV2|.|.|TRBJ2-5
TGTGCCCTCAAGGGGGACCAAGAGACCCAGTACTTC
CALKGDQETQYF
>TRBV2|.|TRBD2|TRBJ2-5
TGTGCCAGCAGTGCCTTTAGCGGGTTAGAGACCCAGTACTTC
CASSAFSGLETQYF
>TRBV19|.|.|TRBJ1-4
TGTGCCAGTAGTACCCTACTCGCAACTAATGAAAAACTGTTTTTT
CASSTLLATNEKLFF